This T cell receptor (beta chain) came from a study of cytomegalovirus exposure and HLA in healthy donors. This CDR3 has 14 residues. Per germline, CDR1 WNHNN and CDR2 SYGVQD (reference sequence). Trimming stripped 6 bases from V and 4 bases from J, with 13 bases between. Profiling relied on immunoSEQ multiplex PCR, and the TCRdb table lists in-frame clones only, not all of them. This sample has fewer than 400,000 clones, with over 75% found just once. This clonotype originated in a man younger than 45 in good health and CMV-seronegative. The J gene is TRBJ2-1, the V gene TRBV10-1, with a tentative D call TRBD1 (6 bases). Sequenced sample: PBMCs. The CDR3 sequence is CASRWTELYNEQFF. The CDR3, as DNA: TGCGCCAGCAGATGGACAGAACTTTACAATGAGCAGTTCTTC.